Presented here are 23 T cell receptor beta chains from one specimen sequenced in a study of blood T cell repertoires in COVID-19. Libraries were prepared by immunoSEQ multiplex PCR; TCRdb keeps only in-frame clonotypes and omits some of them. The sample lists about 230,000 clones; around four fifths were seen once. Sequences were obtained from peripheral blood. All receptors derive from a man aged 40-49 years with acute or convalescent COVID-19.

This rearrangement joins TRBV7-8 to TRBJ2-1; TRBD2 matches at 13 bases. This CDR3 spans 19 amino acids. Trimming removed 5 bases from V and 1 base from J; junction bases left unmatched: 11. The germline V gene has CDR1 SGHVS and CDR2 FQNEAQ. The CDR3 sequence: CASSPLTGTSGTSYNEQFF. CDR3 sequence (DNA): TGTGCCAGCAGCCCACTAACCGGGACTAGCGGGACTTCCTACAATGAGCAGTTCTTC.

The rearrangement links TRBV27 to TRBJ2-2; no clear D gene. V dropped 3 bases and J dropped 5 bases, with 4 bases sitting between them. Per the germline V gene, CDR1 is MNHEY and CDR2 is SMNVEV (reference sequence). The CDR3 has 12 amino acids. CDR3 protein: CASSFVTGELFF. The CDR3 DNA reads as TGTGCCAGCAGTTTTGTAACCGGGGAGCTGTTTTTT.

The J gene is TRBJ1-6, the V gene TRBV14; no firm D call. The length of the CDR3 is 14 residues. CDR1 and CDR2 (germline): SGHDN, FVKESK. Trimming cost V 4 bases and J 7 bases, with 11 bases left between them. The CDR3 sequence: CASSRRVSNSPLHF. In DNA, the CDR3 is TGTGCCAGCAGCCGCCGGGTCTCGAATTCACCCCTCCACTTT.

The V and J genes are TRBV18 and TRBJ2-7; 8 bases match TRBD2. Germline values: CDR1 KGHSH, CDR2 LQKENI. This CDR3 has 14 residues. The J segment lost 5 bases and the V segment lost 2 bases, leaving 5 bases of the junction unmatched. Here the CDR3 DNA reads TGTGCCAGCTCACCAACGGGGGGGAAAAACGAGCAGTACTTC. Protein product: CASSPTGGKNEQYF. Using reference TRBV18 and TRBJ2-7 for the parts outside the CDR3, the full variable domain is NAGVMQNPRHLVRRRGQEARLRCSPMKGHSHVYWYRQLPEEGLKFMVYLQKENIIDESGMPKERFSAEFPKEGPSILRIQQVVRGDSAAYFCASSPTGGKNEQYFGPGTRLTVT.

The rearrangement links TRBV6-6 to TRBJ2-5, with D maybe TRBD1 (5 bases). The CDR3 is 15 amino acids. V lost 10 bases, J lost 2 bases, and 20 bases lay in between. The germline gives CDR1 MNHNY, CDR2 SVGAGI (reference sequence). The CDR3 DNA sequence: TGTGCCACAAGTAAAGGGGTTCGTCTTCAAGAGACCCAGTACTTC. It yields the protein CATSKGVRLQETQYF.

The chain recombines TRBV4-2 with TRBJ2-7, with a tentative D call TRBD2 (6 bases). Looked up from germline, CDR1 is LGHNA and CDR2 is YNFKEQ. This CDR3 contains 17 residues. Deletions cut 4 bases from V and 4 bases from J, with 23 bases between. CDR3 in DNA: TGTGCCAGCAGCCCCGGACCCCCCGCGGGGACCACTTACGAGCAGTACTTC. Translated, it gives CASSPGPPAGTTYEQYF.

The V call is TRBV2, the J call TRBJ1-3; unclear D gene. CDR3 size: 14 residues. The V gene lost 2 bases and the J gene lost 4 bases, with 9 bases spanning the gap. Germline V lookup: CDR1 SNHLY, CDR2 FYNNEI. CDR3 region: CASSERQVGNTIYF. For the CDR3, the DNA is TGTGCCAGCAGTGAAAGGCAGGTGGGAAACACCATATATTTT.

The rearrangement links TRBV9 to TRBJ2-1, with D perhaps matching TRBD2 (6 bases). Germline V gene data show CDR1 as SGDLS and CDR2 as YYNGEE. V lost 0 bases to trimming and J lost 9 bases, with 10 bases between them. The CDR3 totals 13 residues. The DNA for the CDR3 is TGTGCCAGCAGCGTAGTCGCGGGGTCTGAGCAGTTCTTC. Amino acid sequence: CASSVVAGSEQFF.

The rearrangement uses TRBV2 and TRBJ2-2; 10 nucleotides align to TRBD2. Germline loops: CDR1 SNHLY, CDR2 FYNNEI. The CDR3 length is 15 residues. J gave up 5 bases and V 8 bases, and 8 bases lay outside the gene matches. CDR3 DNA sequence: TGTGCCAGCTTTCTAGCGGGAGTTAGTACCGGGGAGCTGTTTTTT. Its protein product is CASFLAGVSTGELFF.

This chain uses TRBV7-2 with TRBJ1-1, with a tentative D call TRBD1 (5 bases). Trimming removed 1 base at V and 6 bases at J, with 12 bases between. The CDR3 is 14 residues long. Germline values: CDR1 SGHTA, CDR2 FQGNSA. CDR3 nucleotide sequence: TGTGCCAGCAGCTTAGTCGGGCAGGGCTCTGAAGCTTTCTTT. As protein: CASSLVGQGSEAFF.

This chain connects TRBV19 to TRBJ2-5; 16 bases fit TRBD2. Germline CDR1 and CDR2: LNHDA and SQIVND (reference sequence). The CDR3 loop spans 21 amino acids. J was trimmed by 7 bases and V by 4 bases; bases with no gene match: 21. CDR3: CASSTYTGTSGRASKFGTQYF. DNA for the CDR3: TGTGCCAGTAGTACATATACCGGGACTAGCGGGAGGGCCTCAAAGTTCGGGACCCAGTACTTC.

This chain connects TRBV5-6 to TRBJ1-2; D unresolved. The germline V gene encodes CDR1 SGHDT and CDR2 YYEEEE. The CDR3 spans 14 residues. V gave up 1 base and J gave up 4 bases, with 11 bases separating them. This chain's CDR3 is CASSLRPGGYGYTF. In DNA, the CDR3 is TGTGCCAGCAGCTTGAGACCAGGAGGCTATGGCTACACCTTC.

The chain has TRBV12-5 and TRBJ1-1; D unresolved. The CDR3 extends over 16 amino acids. V was shortened by 0 bases and J by 0 bases, with 11 bases between the two germline ends. The V gene's germline CDR1 is LGHNT and CDR2 FRNRAP. The CDR3 DNA sequence: TGTGCTAGTGGTTTGGTACGTGACTTCTTGAACACTGAAGCTTTCTTT. As protein: CASGLVRDFLNTEAFF.

This clone was counted between two and nine times. This chain uses TRBV7-2 with TRBJ2-5, with TRBD2 matching 7 bases. This CDR3 is 13 amino acids long. Germline V gives CDR1 SGHTA, CDR2 FQGNSA. With V trimmed by 5 bases and J by 7 bases, 7 bases remained unmatched. This CDR3 is CASSLGGSRTQYF. As DNA, the CDR3 is TGTGCCAGCAGCCTCGGGGGGTCGAGGACCCAGTACTTC.

The table lists this clone with a count of one. This rearrangement joins TRBV9 to TRBJ2-4; D might be TRBD2 (5 bases). Per germline, CDR1 SGDLS and CDR2 YYNGEE. V gave up 0 bases and J gave up 1 base, with 17 bases separating them. The CDR3 covers 18 residues. The CDR3 coding sequence is TGTGCCAGCAGCGTAGCTCCGGACTGGCCCTTGGCCAAAAACATTCAGTACTTC. It encodes CASSVAPDWPLAKNIQYF.

The chain employs TRBV18 and TRBJ1-6, with a possible D match to TRBD1 (5 bases). V was trimmed by 5 bases and J by 10 bases, leaving 12 bases between them. In germline, CDR1 is KGHSH, CDR2 LQKENI. This CDR3 contains 13 residues. The CDR3 region has the DNA TGTGCCAGCTCAGAGACAGATGGGTCACCCCTCCACTTT. Translated: CASSETDGSPLHF.

The chain joins TRBV18 to TRBJ2-5; D call uncertain. Trimming left V 6 bases short and J 0 bases short, with 14 bases between. Germline lookup yields CDR1 KGHSH and CDR2 LQKENI. The CDR3 is 15 amino acids. DNA of the CDR3: TGTGCCAGCTCCGAAATGTTCGGTGACCAAGAGACCCAGTACTTC. This codes for CASSEMFGDQETQYF.

The V gene is TRBV6-2 or TRBV6-3, the J gene TRBJ2-5; D not certain. Germline V gives CDR1 MNHEY, CDR2 SVGEGT. This CDR3 contains 15 residues. The V gene lost 2 bases and the J gene lost 0 bases, with 10 bases spanning the gap. This chain's CDR3 is CASSYDEQNQETQYF. The CDR3 DNA is TGTGCCAGCAGTTACGACGAACAGAACCAAGAGACCCAGTACTTC.

V gene TRBV27 combines with J gene TRBJ2-3; D not resolved. V shed 8 bases and J shed 0 bases, with 15 bases lying between them. The CDR3 has 15 amino acids. Germline lookup yields CDR1 MNHEY and CDR2 SMNVEV (reference sequence). DNA of the CDR3: TGTGCCAGCCGATCCCTGAGCCCTAGCACAGATACGCAGTATTTT. As protein: CASRSLSPSTDTQYF.

The rearrangement links TRBV13 to TRBJ2-1; 7 bases align to TRBD2. This CDR3 spans 11 amino acids. Per germline, CDR1 PRHDT and CDR2 FYEKMQ (reference sequence). Trimming at V came to 1 base and at J to 12 bases, leaving 0 bases not matched to a gene. CDR3 sequence: CASSLAGGQFF. CDR3 nucleotides: TGTGCCAGCAGCTTAGCGGGGGGGCAGTTCTTC.

V usage is TRBV6-2 or TRBV6-3 and J usage is TRBJ2-3, with D maybe TRBD1 (5 bases). CDR1 MNHEY and CDR2 SVGEGT come from the germline V gene. V lost 2 bases and J lost 0, with 9 bases in between. The CDR3 totals 15 residues. DNA of the CDR3: TGTGCCAGCAGTTACGGGCAGGGTAGCACAGATACGCAGTATTTT. This translates into CASSYGQGSTDTQYF.

The chain carries TRBV19 and TRBJ2-2, with D possibly matching TRBD2 (7 bases). The CDR3 covers 16 residues. In germline, CDR1 is LNHDA, CDR2 SQIVND (reference sequence). Trimming took off 6 bases at V and 1 base at J, with 15 bases between the two ends. The CDR3 loop reads CASSPNGGLNTGELFF. CDR3 bases: TGTGCCAGTAGCCCCAACGGGGGGCTGAACACCGGGGAGCTGTTTTTT.

This chain connects TRBV18 to TRBJ1-1; 8 positions agree with TRBD1. Germline loops: CDR1 KGHSH, CDR2 LQKENI. Unmatched junction bases numbered 13, after V lost 2 bases and J lost 5 bases. The CDR3 is 17 amino acids. CDR3 in DNA: TGTGCCAGCTCACCAATGACAGGGGTGAGAAGGGGGACTGAAGCTTTCTTT. Its protein is CASSPMTGVRRGTEAFF. Based on the CDR3 plus reference TRBV18 and TRBJ1-1, the full variable domain is NAGVMQNPRHLVRRRGQEARLRCSPMKGHSHVYWYRQLPEEGLKFMVYLQKENIIDESGMPKERFSAEFPKEGPSILRIQQVVRGDSAAYFCASSPMTGVRRGTEAFFGQGTRLTVV.